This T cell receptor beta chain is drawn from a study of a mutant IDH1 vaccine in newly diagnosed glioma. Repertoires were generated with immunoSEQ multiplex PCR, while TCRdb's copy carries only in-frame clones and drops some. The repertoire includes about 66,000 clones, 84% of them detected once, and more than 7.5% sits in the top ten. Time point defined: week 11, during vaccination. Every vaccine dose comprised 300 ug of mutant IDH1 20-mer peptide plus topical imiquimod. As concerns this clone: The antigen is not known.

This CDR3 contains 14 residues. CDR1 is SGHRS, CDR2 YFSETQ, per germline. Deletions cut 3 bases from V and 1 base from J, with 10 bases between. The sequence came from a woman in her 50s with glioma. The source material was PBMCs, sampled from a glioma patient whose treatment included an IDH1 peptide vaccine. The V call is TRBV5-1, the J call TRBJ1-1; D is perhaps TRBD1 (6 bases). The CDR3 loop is CASSSQQGNTEAFF. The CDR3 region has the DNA TGCGCCAGCAGCTCGCAACAGGGGAACACTGAAGCTTTCTTT.